The 27 T cell receptor beta chains given below trace back to one sample, sequenced in a study of blood T cell repertoires in COVID-19. TCRdb's copy holds only in-frame clones and misses some; the assay was immunoSEQ multiplex PCR. The sample comprises hundreds of thousands of clones, about 90% of which are singletons, and about 6% rests with the top ten. Source material: peripheral blood. These receptors were taken from a woman aged 50 to 60 with COVID-19, enrolled during active disease.

The V and J genes are TRBV11-3 and TRBJ1-6; the D gene is possibly TRBD1 (6 bases). This CDR3 is 16 amino acids long. Germline lookup yields CDR1 SGHNT and CDR2 YENEEA. V was clipped by 4 bases and J by 9 bases, with 19 bases between them. The CDR3 DNA reads as TGTGCCAGCAGCTCACCTCAAGGGGGTCAGGGTTCACCCCTCCACTTT. Protein product: CASSSPQGGQGSPLHF.

This clone was counted between two and nine times. The V and J genes are TRBV5-1 and TRBJ2-5, with D hard to call. Trimming removed 2 bases from V and 5 bases from J, with 16 bases in between. The germline V gene encodes CDR1 SGHRS and CDR2 YFSETQ. The CDR3 is 15 residues long. The CDR3: CASSFGRNTEETQYF. The CDR3 DNA reads as TGCGCCAGCAGCTTCGGCCGGAACACGGAGGAGACCCAGTACTTC.

The genes are TRBV5-1 and TRBJ1-1; D is possibly TRBD1 (6 bases). V shed 4 bases and J shed 2 bases, with 12 bases lying between them. The germline V gene has CDR1 SGHRS and CDR2 YFSETQ. The CDR3 is 14 residues long. CDR3 coding DNA: TGCGCCAGCAGCATGACAGGTGGTAACACTGAAGCTTTCTTT. Its translation: CASSMTGGNTEAFF.

This chain uses TRBV30 with TRBJ1-5, with 9 bases identical to TRBD1. The CDR3 has 15 amino acids. From germline, CDR1 is GTSNPN and CDR2 SVGIG (reference sequence). V lost 0 bases to trimming and J lost 6 bases; unmatched junction nucleotides: 6. This CDR3 is CAWSVRDRDRQPQHF. In nucleotides, the CDR3 is TGTGCCTGGAGTGTACGGGACAGGGACCGTCAGCCCCAGCATTTT.

The sample holds many counts of this clone. This chain uses TRBV27 with TRBJ1-6; 7 bases line up with TRBD1. Germline V lookup: CDR1 MNHEY, CDR2 SMNVEV (reference sequence). V was clipped by 0 bases and J by 14 bases; unmatched bases: 10. The CDR3 has 15 residues. The CDR3 spells CASSLSDRATGSLHF. The CDR3 DNA is TGTGCCAGCAGTTTATCCGACAGGGCTACGGGGTCCCTCCACTTT.

This rearrangement joins TRBV4-1 to TRBJ1-5; D gene uncertain. Germline-derived CDR1 and CDR2 are MGHRA and YSYEKL. The CDR3 contains 15 residues. V was shortened by 4 bases and J by 0 bases, with 10 bases between the two germline ends. The chain's CDR3 is CASSPGRDSNQPQHF. The DNA of the CDR3 is TGCGCCAGCAGCCCCGGGAGGGATAGCAATCAGCCCCAGCATTTT.

The chain links TRBV7-2 to TRBJ1-2; D is unclear. V shed 2 bases and J shed 7 bases, with 5 bases lying between them. CDR3 length equals 11 residues. Germline CDR1 SGHTA, CDR2 FQGNSA. The CDR3 region is CASSLFLGYTF. CDR3 nucleotides: TGTGCCAGCAGCTTATTTCTTGGCTACACCTTC.

The chain couples TRBV11-3 to TRBJ2-1; 9 bases agree with TRBD2. The length of the CDR3 is 16 residues. Looked up from germline, CDR1 is SGHNT and CDR2 is YENEEA. V lost 0 bases, J lost 5 bases, and 5 bases stayed unmatched. CDR3 sequence reads: CASSLDSGRGDNEQFF. CDR3 sequence (DNA): TGTGCCAGCAGCTTAGATAGCGGGAGAGGCGACAATGAGCAGTTCTTC.

The chain joins TRBV7-2 to TRBJ1-1; D is unresolved. The CDR3 consists of 14 residues. The germline gives CDR1 SGHTA, CDR2 FQGNSA. V lost 2 bases, J lost 5 bases, and 12 bases lay in between. CDR3 loop: CASSLLARKTEAFF. The CDR3 DNA reads as TGTGCCAGCAGCTTATTAGCGCGGAAGACTGAAGCTTTCTTT.

V is TRBV6-5 and J is TRBJ1-2; maybe TRBD1 (6 bases). V was cut by 0 bases and J by 4 bases, with 6 bases left in between. The CDR3 is 13 amino acids. In germline, CDR1 is MNHEY, CDR2 SVGAGI. The CDR3 here is CASSYSGGYGYTF. The CDR3 DNA is TGTGCCAGCAGTTACTCAGGGGGCTATGGCTACACCTTC.

The J gene is TRBJ1-6, the V gene TRBV3-1 (or the pseudogene TRBV3-2), with D possibly being TRBD1 (6 bases). The CDR3 length is 16 residues. V was cut by 4 bases and J by 7 bases, with 17 bases left in between. Germline CDR1 LGHDT, CDR2 YNNKEL (reference sequence). The DNA of the CDR3 is TGTGCCAGCAGCCGAGTAGGGGGGGGTGGGAATTCACCCCTCCACTTT. Residues: CASSRVGGGGNSPLHF.

The chain couples TRBV3-1 (or the pseudogene TRBV3-2) to TRBJ2-1, with 11 bases fitting TRBD2. This CDR3 is 17 amino acids long. V was clipped by 6 bases and J by 7 bases; unmatched bases: 14. Germline lookup yields CDR1 LGHDT and CDR2 YNNKEL (reference sequence). The CDR3 sequence: CASRRRLAGHTVNEQFF. The CDR3 DNA reads TGTGCCAGCAGACGACGACTAGCGGGACACACCGTAAATGAGCAGTTCTTC.

This chain connects TRBV29-1 to TRBJ1-1; no firm D call. There are 16 residues in the CDR3. Germline V CDR1 and CDR2: SQVTM, ANQGSEA. V was cut by 0 bases and J by 0 bases, with 14 bases left in between. The CDR3 loop reads CSVEDLSRGLNTEAFF. CDR3 nucleotide sequence: TGCAGCGTTGAAGATCTTAGCCGAGGTTTGAACACTGAAGCTTTCTTT.

This clone showed up just once. The chain combines TRBV18 with TRBJ1-1, with D unclear. The germline V and J ends were trimmed by 3 bases and 6 bases, with 20 bases remaining between them. Looked up from germline, CDR1 is KGHSH and CDR2 is LQKENI. The CDR3 sequence is 16 residues long. This CDR3 reads CASSPFRLASTAEAFF. In DNA form, the CDR3 reads TGTGCCAGCTCACCCTTCCGTTTAGCCAGCACCGCTGAAGCTTTCTTT.

The sample holds one count of this clone. The genes are TRBV3-1 (or the pseudogene TRBV3-2) and TRBJ1-2, with D hard to call. The CDR3 totals 14 residues. Germline CDR1 and CDR2: LGHDT and YNNKEL (reference sequence). V lost 1 base, J lost 5 bases, and 11 bases lay in between. CDR3 nucleotide sequence: TGTGCCAGCAGCCAAGCGCGAGCACCTTATGGCTACACCTTC. It encodes CASSQARAPYGYTF.

V and J are TRBV19 and TRBJ1-2, with a possible D match to TRBD1 (5 bases). Germline values: CDR1 LNHDA, CDR2 SQIVND (reference sequence). The CDR3 runs to 14 residues. V shed 5 bases and J shed 7 bases, with 17 bases lying between them. CDR3 coding DNA: TGTGCCAGTAGTCCTCGTCAGGGCGCATCTGGCTACACCTTC. Translation gives CASSPRQGASGYTF.

The chain couples TRBV27 to TRBJ2-1; 9 positions match TRBD1. The CDR3 is made up of 14 amino acids. After removal of 7 bases from V and 7 bases from J, the junction contained 8 bases not matched to a gene. The germline gives CDR1 MNHEY, CDR2 SMNVEV (reference sequence). CDR3 residues: CASTGQGSQNEQFF. As DNA, the CDR3 is TGTGCCAGCACCGGACAGGGGAGCCAGAATGAGCAGTTCTTC.

CDR3 sequence: CASSILRGGKANYGYTF. Here the CDR3 DNA reads TGTGCCAGTAGTATTTTGAGAGGGGGCAAAGCTAACTATGGCTACACCTTC. The rearrangement joins TRBV19 to TRBJ1-2; 7 nucleotides agree with TRBD1. This CDR3 is 17 amino acids long. Looked up from germline, CDR1 is LNHDA and CDR2 is SQIVND (reference sequence). V dropped 3 bases and J dropped 0; count of bases not matched to a gene: 10.

This clone was counted many times. The V and J genes are TRBV6-6 and TRBJ1-5, with a possible D match to TRBD1 (5 bases). Germline V gene lookup returns CDR1 MNHNY and CDR2 SVGAGI (reference sequence). The CDR3 extends over 17 amino acids. The V end lost 5 bases, the J end lost 6 bases, and 23 bases lay between the germline ends. CDR3 in DNA: TGTGCCAGCAGTCAAACGGCGGGGACCCTTATTGGTCAGCCCCAGCATTTT. It codes for CASSQTAGTLIGQPQHF.

This clone was counted between two and nine times. This chain connects TRBV28 to TRBJ2-1; 10 positions match TRBD2. The V gene end was trimmed by 4 bases and the J gene end by 7 bases; junction bases not matched to a gene: 10. There are 16 residues in the CDR3. CDR1 is MDHEN and CDR2 is SYDVKM in the germline V gene. Here the CDR3 reads CASSSPASGSSNEQFF. The CDR3 bases are TGTGCCAGCAGTTCCCCGGCTAGCGGGAGTAGTAATGAGCAGTTCTTC.

V and J are TRBV4-1 and TRBJ2-7; 9 nucleotides align to TRBD2. This CDR3 contains 14 residues. From germline, CDR1 is MGHRA and CDR2 YSYEKL. Unmatched junction bases numbered 0, after V lost 1 base and J lost 2 bases. The CDR3 sequence: CASSQVAGAYEQYF. In DNA, the CDR3 is TGCGCCAGCAGCCAAGTAGCGGGGGCCTACGAGCAGTACTTC.

This chain connects TRBV19 to TRBJ2-6; D is unresolved. This CDR3 contains 16 residues. V was clipped by 2 bases and J by 6 bases, with 14 bases between them. Germline V gene sequence: CDR1 LNHDA, CDR2 SQIVND (reference sequence). The CDR3 spells CASSILSLPSANVLTF. The CDR3, as DNA: TGTGCCAGTAGTATACTCTCCCTTCCGTCGGCCAACGTCCTGACTTTC.

This chain joins TRBV28 and TRBJ1-1; a weak D match, TRBD1 (6 bases). This CDR3 region has 13 residues. Germline CDR1 is MDHEN and CDR2 is SYDVKM. V was shortened by 2 bases and J by 8 bases, with 12 bases between the two germline ends. CDR3 in DNA: TGTGCCAGCAGTTTAGGCAGGGGACGCGAAGCTTTCTTT. Amino acids: CASSLGRGREAFF.

As to this clone: Within the sample, other DNA sequences also encode this same CDR3. The chain couples TRBV6-5 to TRBJ2-6, with no clear D. Germline lookup yields CDR1 MNHEY and CDR2 SVGAGI. V was clipped by 4 bases and J by 0 bases, with 4 bases between them. The CDR3 consists of 14 residues. The CDR3 is CASSLYSGANVLTF. Written as DNA, the CDR3 is TGTGCCAGCAGTTTGTACTCTGGGGCCAACGTCCTGACTTTC.

The V gene is TRBV6-4, the J gene TRBJ2-1, with 16 bases lining up with TRBD2. This CDR3 comprises 18 residues. V lost 2 bases, J lost 2 bases, and 3 bases stayed unmatched. CDR1 is MRHNA, CDR2 SNTAGT, per germline. This CDR3 is CASSDGTSGRVTYNEQFF. DNA for the CDR3: TGTGCCAGCAGTGACGGGACTAGCGGGAGGGTTACCTACAATGAGCAGTTCTTC.

The chain is built from TRBV27 and TRBJ1-5, with 10 positions matching TRBD1. Germline assignment: CDR1 MNHEY and CDR2 SMNVEV (reference sequence). This CDR3 has 15 residues. V lost 5 bases and J lost 6; bases outside the gene matches: 7. CDR3 nucleotides: TGTGCCAGCAGTCCCAGGACAGGGGGGGGTCAGCCCCAGCATTTT. This sequence encodes CASSPRTGGGQPQHF.

In its sample, this clone was seen a few times. The chain uses TRBV29-1 and TRBJ1-1; tentative D call: TRBD1 (5 bases). Germline loops: CDR1 SQVTM, CDR2 ANQGSEA. V gave up 7 bases and J gave up 6 bases, with 12 bases separating them. The CDR3 runs to 11 residues. The DNA for the CDR3 is TGCAGCGCCTCGAAAGGGGCTGAAGCTTTCTTT. It encodes CSASKGAEAFF. Variable domain in full (rest from reference TRBV29-1 and TRBJ1-1): SAVISQKPSRDICQRGTSLTIQCQVDSQVTMMFWYRQQPGQSLTLIATANQGSEATYESGFVIDKFPISRPNLTFSTLTVSNMSPEDSSIYLCSASKGAEAFFGQGTRLTVV.